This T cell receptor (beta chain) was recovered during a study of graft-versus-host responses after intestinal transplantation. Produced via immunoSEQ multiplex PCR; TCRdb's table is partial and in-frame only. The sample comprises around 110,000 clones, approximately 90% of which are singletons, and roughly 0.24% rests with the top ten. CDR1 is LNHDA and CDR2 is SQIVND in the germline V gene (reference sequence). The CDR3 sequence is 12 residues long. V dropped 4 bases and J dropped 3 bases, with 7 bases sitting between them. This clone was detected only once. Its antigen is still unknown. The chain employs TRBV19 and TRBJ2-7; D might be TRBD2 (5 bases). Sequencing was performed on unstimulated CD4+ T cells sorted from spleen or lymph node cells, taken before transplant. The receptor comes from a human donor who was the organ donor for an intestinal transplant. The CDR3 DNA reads TGTGCCAGTAGTAACGGGGTCTACGAGCAGTACTTC. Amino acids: CASSNGVYEQYF.